A selection of T cell receptor beta chains follows, all from one sample in a study of T and B cells in COVID-19 patients. Via MiXCR, TCRdb re-called the multiplex PCR reads, giving one row per CDR3 protein. The sample records thousands of distinct CDR3 sequences, around 23% being singletons. Material: blood. The receptors were sampled from a human donor with active COVID-19. CDR3s include the opening cysteine and the closing phenylalanine or tryptophan. Fields, in order: J gene, clone size, D gene, V gene, CDR3 DNA, CDR3 protein. The D gene is left open where the match is weak. Rows may omit the clone size; those that give it use once, few, many or a size class.

>TRBJ2-1|medium-sized|TRBD1|TRBV6-2/TRBV6-3
TGTGCCAGCAGTTATGCTATAGGACAGGGGTCCAATGAGCAGTTCTTC
CASSYAIGQGSNEQFF
>TRBJ1-2|.|.|TRBV5-6
TGTGCCAGCAGCTTAAATCGGGGTGACTATGGCTACACCTTC
CASSLNRGDYGYTF
>TRBJ1-3|.|.|TRBV6-5
TGTGCCAGCAGTTACTCAGAGGGGGGATCTGGAAACACCATATATTTT
CASSYSEGGSGNTIYF
>TRBJ1-1|.|TRBD1|TRBV11-3
TGTGCCAGCAGCTTAGAGGTAGGACAGGGAGGAACTGAAGCTTTCTTT
CASSLEVGQGGTEAFF
>TRBJ1-1|.|.|TRBV6-2/TRBV6-3
TGTGCCAGCACTCCCCAGAGGAAGCGAACTGAAGCTTTCTTT
CASTPQRKRTEAFF
>TRBJ2-1|.|TRBD2|TRBV20-1
TGCAGTGTCGGGACTAGCGGGCACAATGAGCAGTTCTTC
CSVGTSGHNEQFF
>TRBJ2-7|.|.|TRBV7-9
TGTGCCAGCAGCTTCACAGCTCCCTCCTACGAGCAGTACTTC
CASSFTAPSYEQYF
>TRBJ1-1|medium-sized|.|TRBV19
TGTGCCAGTAGTCCTCTCCGTAACACTGAAGCTTTCTTT
CASSPLRNTEAFF
>TRBJ1-1|.|.|TRBV5-4
TGTGCCAGCAGCTTACCGCTGAACACTGAAGCTTTCTTT
CASSLPLNTEAFF
>TRBJ2-7|few|TRBD2|TRBV6-1
TGTGCCAGCAGTGAACCAGGCGGGGGAGACGAGCAGTACTTC
CASSEPGGGDEQYF
>TRBJ1-1|.|.|TRBV18
TGTGCCAGCTCACCAGAGGGTCAACAGCGGGTCTGGACTGAAGCTTTCTTT
CASSPEGQQRVWTEAFF
>TRBJ1-4|large|TRBD1|TRBV29-1
TGCAGCGTAAAGACAGGGTGGACTGAAAAACTGTTTTTT
CSVKTGWTEKLFF
>TRBJ1-1|few|.|TRBV5-4
TGTGCCAGCAGCTTGTACAAGGCAGTCACTGAAGCTTTCTTT
CASSLYKAVTEAFF
>TRBJ2-5|.|TRBD2|TRBV18
TGTGCCAGCTCACCCCAGCGGGAGGAGAACCAGTACTTC
CASSPQREENQYF
>TRBJ2-3|medium-sized|TRBD2|TRBV12-3/TRBV12-4
TGTGCCAGCAGTTTGCCTAGCGGGAGTACAGATACGCAGTATTTT
CASSLPSGSTDTQYF
>TRBJ2-1|.|TRBD1|TRBV6-2/TRBV6-3
TGTGCCAGCAGACAACAGGGGGACAGCTCCTACAATGAGCAGTTCTTC
CASRQQGDSSYNEQFF
>TRBJ2-1|.|TRBD2|TRBV19
TGTGCCAGTAGTATGGCTAGCGGGTGGAATGAGCAGTTCTTC
CASSMASGWNEQFF